This T cell receptor (beta chain) comes out of a study of response to subunit inactivated influenza vaccine. General study points: Every seasonal influenza vaccination brings in few new T cells, the authors suggested.

This clonotype was found many times. Its cognate antigen is unknown. From the RT-PCR reads, TCRdb called clonotypes with MiXCR, one entry per CDR3 protein. Found here are about 700,000 distinct CDR3 sequences, around 13% of them singletons; the top ten hold around 6.5%. The CDR3 is made up of 15 amino acids. The V end lost 3 bases, the J end lost 2 bases, and 11 bases lay between the germline ends. The sequenced sample was PBMCs from blood, obtained 14 to 15 days before vaccination. The clonotype was recovered from a man aged 45-65 years who received an inactivated influenza vaccine. The rearrangement joins TRBV12-3 or TRBV12-4 to TRBJ2-1, with D possibly TRBD2 on 5 matching bases. CDR3 sequence reads: CASSLAGVPYNEQFF. The CDR3 region has the DNA TGTGCCAGCAGTTTGGCCGGGGTACCCTACAATGAGCAGTTCTTC.